This T cell receptor (beta chain) was recorded in a study of T cells in Graves' hyperthyroidism and ophthalmopathy. This clonotype has a count of ten or more. The source material, RNA transcripts, was used to amplify TCR beta CDR3 regions. An initial round of RT-PCR targeting the TCR CDR3 relied on the HTBI primer set. TCRdb recomputed calls from the multiplex PCR reads with MiXCR, one row per CDR3 protein. The sample has roughly 200,000 distinct CDR3 sequences, about 16% seen once. The study left out patients who had uncontrolled infection, other autoimmune disease, pregnancy or lactation. PBMCs were derived from 10 ml fresh peripheral blood. The CDR3 spans 15 residues. The junction had 9 bases not matched to a gene; V was cut back by 7 bases and J by 8 bases. Per the germline V gene, CDR1 is SQVTM and CDR2 is ANQGSEA.

Sequences were obtained from blood. This receptor was obtained from a man in his forties with Graves' hyperthyroidism. The chain carries TRBV29-1 and TRBJ2-1; the match to TRBD2 covers 15 bases. CDR3 sequence: CSAPGTSGGWDEQFF. The CDR3 DNA is TGCAGCGCACCCGGGACTAGCGGGGGGTGGGATGAGCAGTTCTTC.